These 32 T cell receptor beta chains share one sample of origin, sequenced in a study of cytomegalovirus exposure and HLA in healthy donors. PCR primers comprised 60 Vbeta and 13 Jbeta primers. The data were produced by immunoSEQ multiplex PCR, yet TCRdb's version contains in-frame clones alone and is incomplete. The sample shows about 54,000 clones, approximately 80% of them seen only once. Sequencing was performed on PBMCs. The receptors stem from a female donor in good health and CMV-seronegative.

This rearrangement joins TRBV2 to TRBJ2-5, with D tentatively TRBD1 (5 bases). The CDR3 contains 12 residues. CDR1 SNHLY and CDR2 FYNNEI come from the germline V gene. V was pared by 5 bases and J by 5 bases, with 9 bases between. CDR3 nucleotides: TGTGCCAGCAGTCAGGGCAGGGAGACCCAGTACTTC. This translates into CASSQGRETQYF.

The table lists this clone with a few counts. The rearrangement links TRBV7-9 to TRBJ2-5; 7 bases fit TRBD2. The CDR3 has 15 residues. Germline V gene sequence: CDR1 SEHNR, CDR2 FQNEAQ (reference sequence). Losses at the gene ends were 0 bases for V and 4 bases for J; bases not matched to a gene: 5. CDR3 sequence reads: CASSLAAASGETQYF. DNA for the CDR3: TGTGCCAGCAGCTTAGCGGCCGCTAGCGGAGAGACCCAGTACTTC.

This clone has more than one count but fewer than ten. CDR3 region: CASSYGGVQYF. The CDR3 DNA is TGTGCCAGCAGTTACGGAGGGGTGCAGTACTTC. This chain connects TRBV6-5 to TRBJ2-7; TRBD2 is a possible D gene (6 bases). The germline V and J ends were trimmed by 2 bases and 9 bases, with 8 bases remaining between them. Germline V gene lookup returns CDR1 MNHEY and CDR2 SVGAGI. The CDR3 is 11 residues long.

This clone was observed a handful of times. The chain employs TRBV5-8 and TRBJ1-2; perhaps TRBD1 as D (6 bases). There are 14 residues in the CDR3. The ends were cut back, 4 bases at V and 4 bases at J, with 14 bases in the middle. Germline V lookup: CDR1 SGHTS, CDR2 YDEGEE. CDR3 in amino acids: CASSHPTGSYGYTF. The CDR3 region has the DNA TGTGCCAGCAGCCATCCCACAGGGTCCTATGGCTACACCTTC.

This sequence joins TRBV19 and TRBJ2-6; 10 nucleotides agree with TRBD2. J lost 0 bases, V lost 7 bases, and 3 bases had no gene match. The CDR3 covers 16 residues. Germline lookup yields CDR1 LNHDA and CDR2 SQIVND (reference sequence). The DNA of the CDR3 is TGTGCCAGTAATAGCGGGGGGCGCTCTGGGGCCAACGTCCTGACTTTC. Residues: CASNSGGRSGANVLTF.

This chain connects TRBV5-1 to TRBJ1-2; TRBD1 is a possible D gene (6 bases). CDR1 is SGHRS, CDR2 YFSETQ, per germline. V was clipped by 5 bases and J by 1 base, with 12 bases between them. This CDR3 is 14 amino acids long. The CDR3 protein is CASSHRDGNYGYTF. The CDR3 DNA reads as TGCGCCAGCAGTCACAGGGACGGTAACTATGGCTACACCTTC.

The chain is built from TRBV2 and TRBJ2-3, with 7 bases fitting TRBD2. After removal of 8 bases from V and 2 bases from J, the junction contained 7 bases not matched to a gene. The CDR3 consists of 14 residues. The germline gives CDR1 SNHLY, CDR2 FYNNEI. The CDR3 protein is CASGGLKVTDTQYF. The DNA for the CDR3 is TGTGCCAGCGGGGGACTAAAGGTCACAGATACGCAGTATTTT.

The chain uses TRBV7-9 and TRBJ2-2; 7 bases match TRBD1. Germline V gene lookup returns CDR1 SEHNR and CDR2 FQNEAQ (reference sequence). The CDR3 consists of 14 residues. V lost 4 bases to trimming and J lost 6 bases; unmatched junction nucleotides: 5. This CDR3 is CASSSTGSAGELFF. The CDR3 DNA reads TGTGCCAGCAGCTCGACAGGGTCGGCCGGGGAGCTGTTTTTT.

The gene calls are TRBV4-1 and TRBJ1-6; D possibly corresponds to TRBD1 (6 bases). CDR1 is MGHRA and CDR2 is YSYEKL in the germline V gene. Trimming stripped 1 base from V and 6 bases from J, with 13 bases between. CDR3 size: 16 residues. The CDR3 DNA follows: TGCGCCAGCAGCCAAGTCGGACAGCCGACTAATTCACCCCTCCACTTT. Amino acid sequence: CASSQVGQPTNSPLHF.

In nucleotides, the CDR3 is TGTGCTAGTGTGCCACAGGGGTCTAGGGACGAGCAGTACTTC. It is translated as CASVPQGSRDEQYF. The chain employs TRBV12-5 and TRBJ2-5, with TRBD1 identical over 7 bases. The end of the DNA fits TRBJ2-7 better, so the J call may be wrong. Looked up from germline, CDR1 is LGHNT and CDR2 is FRNRAP. This CDR3 spans 14 amino acids.

The chain carries TRBV11-2 and TRBJ2-5; D may be TRBD1 (6 bases). Germline V gives CDR1 SGHAT, CDR2 FQNNGV. CDR3 size: 13 residues. Trimming took 3 bases from V and 5 from J, leaving 10 bases between them. CDR3 sequence reads: CASSFGGPETQYF. The CDR3 DNA is TGTGCCAGCAGCTTTGGGGGCCCGGAGACCCAGTACTTC.

Concerning this clone itself: The sample has other DNA sequences that encode this CDR3 too. This chain uses TRBV4-1 with TRBJ2-7, with D possibly matching TRBD2 (6 bases). Germline CDR1 is MGHRA and CDR2 is YSYEKL. The CDR3 runs 15 residues. V lost 0 bases and J lost 1, with 10 bases in between. CDR3 coding DNA: TGCGCCAGCAGCCAAGATTCGGGGGAATCCTACGAGCAGTACTTC. Translation: CASSQDSGESYEQYF.

The chain links TRBV10-3 to TRBJ2-7, with D tentatively TRBD2 (6 bases). Per germline, CDR1 ENHRY and CDR2 SYGVKD. V was clipped by 10 bases and J by 3 bases, with 19 bases between them. The CDR3 is made up of 14 amino acids. The CDR3 DNA sequence: TGTGCCACTGGGTCGGGGGTGGTTCACTACGAGCAGTACTTC. Encoded protein: CATGSGVVHYEQYF.

The genes are TRBV5-4 and TRBJ1-1; 9 positions agree with TRBD1. This CDR3 has 13 amino acids. V dropped 8 bases and J dropped 3; count of bases not matched to a gene: 5. In germline, CDR1 is SGHNT, CDR2 YYREEE (reference sequence). The CDR3, as DNA: TGTGCCAGTGGGACAGGGAGCGACACTGAAGCTTTCTTT. Translated, it gives CASGTGSDTEAFF.

The chain recombines TRBV7-9 with TRBJ1-2, with 8 bases matching TRBD1. Germline V gives CDR1 SEHNR, CDR2 FQNEAQ (reference sequence). The V and J ends lost 5 bases and 4 bases, in that order; junction bases with no gene match: 9. The CDR3 has 15 residues. The CDR3 DNA sequence: TGTGCCAGCAGCCTGGATCAGGGGGCGGTCTATGGCTACACCTTC. This encodes CASSLDQGAVYGYTF. Filled out from reference TRBV7-9 and TRBJ1-2, the complete variable domain reads DTGVSQNPRHKITKRGQNVTFRCDPISEHNRLYWYRQTLGQGPEFLTYFQNEAQLEKSRLLSDRFSAERPKGSFSTLEIQRTEQGDSAMYLCASSLDQGAVYGYTFGSGTRLTVV.

The chain recombines TRBV5-8 with TRBJ2-4, with a possible D match to TRBD2 (7 bases). The CDR3 has 14 amino acids. The V gene's germline CDR1 is SGHTS and CDR2 YDEGEE. Deletions cut 5 bases from V and 5 bases from J, with 14 bases between. CDR3 in amino acids: CASRTQGGENIQYF. The CDR3 bases are TGTGCCAGCAGAACACAGGGAGGGGAAAACATTCAGTACTTC.

CDR3 loop: CASSLAQTGTDTQYF. The DNA of the CDR3 is TGTGCCAGCAGCTTGGCCCAAACGGGGACAGATACGCAGTATTTT. The V call is TRBV5-4, the J call TRBJ2-3, with a weak D call TRBD2 (5 bases). CDR3 length: 15 residues. Germline V gives CDR1 SGHNT, CDR2 YYREEE (reference sequence). Trimming took off 0 bases at V and 3 bases at J, with 11 bases between the two ends.

This clone has just one count. This chain links TRBV15 with TRBJ1-1, with 8 bases identical to TRBD1. The junction had 4 bases not matched to a gene; V was cut back by 9 bases and J by 1 base. The CDR3 is 13 amino acids. In germline, CDR1 is LNHNV, CDR2 YYDKDF (reference sequence). CDR3 in amino acids: CATRTGTNTEAFF. The CDR3 DNA reads TGTGCCACTAGGACAGGGACGAACACTGAAGCTTTCTTT.

The gene calls are TRBV27 and TRBJ2-1, with 11 positions matching TRBD2. The CDR3 consists of 16 residues. With 5 bases clipped from V and 7 bases from J, the junction kept 10 bases outside the gene matches. Per germline, CDR1 MNHEY and CDR2 SMNVEV (reference sequence). CDR3 DNA sequence: TGTGCCAGCAGTACGTTAGCGGGGGGGCTCAAGAATGAGCAGTTCTTC. Translation: CASSTLAGGLKNEQFF.

As concerns this clone: The junction and the germline gene differ at one end; a read error may be behind it. The V gene is TRBV5-1, the J gene TRBJ1-2; tentatively, D is TRBD1 (5 bases). Germline CDR1 SGHRS, CDR2 YFSETQ. The CDR3 totals 13 residues. CDR3 nucleotide sequence: TGCGCCGGCAGCTTTGACAGTAACTATGGCTACACCTTC. It yields the protein CAGSFDSNYGYTF.

This chain connects TRBV2 to TRBJ2-7; TRBD2 matches at 8 bases. The J segment lost 3 bases and the V segment lost 7 bases, leaving 5 bases of the junction unmatched. Germline assignment: CDR1 SNHLY and CDR2 FYNNEI. CDR3 length: 13 amino acids. DNA for the CDR3: TGTGCCAGCAAGGATAGCGGGGTCTACGAGCAGTACTTC. It translates to CASKDSGVYEQYF.

There are a few counts of this clone. This chain links TRBV9 with TRBJ2-1; a weak D match, TRBD1 (6 bases). The CDR3 has 15 amino acids. Germline V gene lookup returns CDR1 SGDLS and CDR2 YYNGEE. V was pared by 3 bases and J by 7 bases, with 17 bases between. The DNA for the CDR3 is TGTGCCAGCAGCGACGCTTCAGGGGTGATGAATGAGCAGTTCTTC. Amino acids: CASSDASGVMNEQFF.

The rearrangement uses TRBV30 and TRBJ2-7; 9 nucleotides align to TRBD1. The CDR3 is made up of 14 amino acids. V lost 2 bases and J lost 3; bases outside the gene matches: 5. Germline assignment: CDR1 GTSNPN and CDR2 SVGIG (reference sequence). In DNA, the CDR3 is TGTGCCTGGAGTTCCGGACAGGGGAACTACGAGCAGTACTTC. Amino acid sequence: CAWSSGQGNYEQYF.

The V and J genes are TRBV7-9 and TRBJ1-3; D is possibly TRBD1 (5 bases). Trimming stripped 3 bases from V and 2 bases from J, with 8 bases between. This CDR3 contains 14 residues. Germline assignment: CDR1 SEHNR and CDR2 FQNEAQ (reference sequence). The CDR3 DNA reads as TGTGCCAGCAGCTTGGGCAGGGCTGGAAACACCATATATTTT. Its protein product is CASSLGRAGNTIYF.

The rearrangement joins TRBV6-1 to TRBJ2-7; 8 bases map to TRBD1. Per germline, CDR1 MNHNS and CDR2 SASEGT. The CDR3 is 13 residues long. V shed 7 bases, J shed 6 bases, and the junction held 8 bases outside the gene matches. The CDR3 loop reads CASTVAGGSEQYF. CDR3 in DNA: TGTGCCAGCACCGTGGCAGGGGGCTCCGAGCAGTACTTC.

This clone occurred once. The CDR3 here is CASSLGVWQANTEAFF. As DNA, the CDR3 is TGTGCCAGCAGCTTGGGGGTCTGGCAGGCGAACACTGAAGCTTTCTTT. The chain employs TRBV5-5 and TRBJ1-1; D gene uncertain. Trimming took 0 bases from V and 1 from J, leaving 13 bases between them. CDR1 is SGHKS and CDR2 is YYEKEE in the germline V gene (reference sequence). The CDR3 consists of 16 residues.

The CDR3 coding sequence is TGTGCCAGCAGTTTGGGACAGGGGGCTCGGGGCTACACCTTC. Its translation: CASSLGQGARGYTF. The chain uses TRBV6-5 and TRBJ1-2; 12 nucleotides line up with TRBD1. This CDR3 comprises 14 residues. V was clipped by 4 bases and J by 8 bases; unmatched bases: 5. CDR1 is MNHEY and CDR2 is SVGAGI in the germline V gene.

The gene calls are TRBV16 and TRBJ1-3; no reliable D call. V was trimmed by 1 base and J by 4 bases, leaving 11 bases between them. Germline V gene data show CDR1 as KGHSY and CDR2 as FQNENV. The CDR3 length is 15 residues. CDR3 sequence (DNA): TGTGCCAGCAGCCAATTTAGGAGTACCGGAAACACCATATATTTT. Encoded protein: CASSQFRSTGNTIYF.

This chain joins TRBV7-3 and TRBJ1-1; D remains ambiguous. V was trimmed by 2 bases and J by 1 base, leaving 5 bases between them. This CDR3 has 13 amino acids. Germline loops: CDR1 SGHTA, CDR2 FQGTGA. The CDR3 DNA reads as TGTGCCAGCAGCTTAGCGGAGAACACTGAAGCTTTCTTT. Translating gives CASSLAENTEAFF.

This rearrangement joins TRBV7-3 to TRBJ2-2; 7 nucleotides line up with TRBD1. Germline loops: CDR1 SGHTA, CDR2 FQGTGA. Trimming cost V 2 bases and J 0 bases; bases outside gene matches: 0. This CDR3 has 15 amino acids. The CDR3 spells CASSLQGANTGELFF. The CDR3 DNA follows: TGTGCCAGCAGCTTACAGGGGGCGAACACCGGGGAGCTGTTTTTT.

The chain combines TRBV12-5 with TRBJ2-1; 10 bases are a match to TRBD2. V was clipped by 2 bases and J by 1 base; unmatched bases: 2. The CDR3 is 16 amino acids. Germline CDR1 and CDR2: LGHNT and FRNRAP. CDR3 sequence: CASGLYSGGSYNEQFF. CDR3 DNA: TGTGCTAGTGGTTTGTATAGCGGGGGGTCCTACAATGAGCAGTTCTTC. The full variable domain, rest sourced from reference TRBV12-5 and TRBJ2-1, is DARVTQTPRHKVTEMGQEVTMRCQPILGHNTVFWYRQTMMQGLELLAYFRNRAPLDDSGMPKDRFSAEMPDATLATLKIQPSEPRDSAVYFCASGLYSGGSYNEQFFGPGTRLTVL.

This clone was seen a handful of times. The V call is TRBV9, the J call TRBJ1-3; D remains unclear. The CDR3 consists of 11 residues. V lost 6 bases, J lost 3 bases, and 4 bases lay in between. Germline CDR1 is SGDLS and CDR2 is YYNGEE. The CDR3 reads CASMRGNTIYF. The DNA of the CDR3 is TGTGCCAGCATGCGTGGAAACACCATATATTTT.